These T cell receptor beta chains were read from a single sample in a study of blood T cell repertoires in COVID-19. TCRdb keeps only in-frame clones here, not all; method: immunoSEQ multiplex PCR. Seen here are about 80,000 clones, around 92% observed once, and the top ten hold 1.9%. Sequencing used peripheral blood. The receptors were gathered from a woman aged 50 to 60 in a cohort sampled during active COVID-19. CDR3s include the opening cysteine and the closing phenylalanine or tryptophan. Each record gives: CDR3 DNA, CDR3 protein, V gene, clone size, D gene, J gene. The D gene is left open where the match is weak. Size is omitted from some rows. Given values are once, few, many or a class for expanded clones.

TGTGCCAGCAGTTACTCGTACCAGGTTAGCACAGATACGCAGTATTTT	CASSYSYQVSTDTQYF	TRBV6-5	-	-	TRBJ2-3
TGTGCCAGCAGCCTTGACAGGGTTGGGACCCAGTACTTC	CASSLDRVGTQYF	TRBV3-1/TRBV3-2	-	TRBD1	TRBJ2-5
TGTGCCAGCAGCTTAGATTTGGGACAGGGCACAGATACGCAGTATTTT	CASSLDLGQGTDTQYF	TRBV7-9	-	TRBD1	TRBJ2-3
TGTGCCAGTAGTACAGGGGTTCAAACCGGGGAGCTGTTTTTT	CASSTGVQTGELFF	TRBV19	-	-	TRBJ2-2
TGTGCCAGCAGCCCACACCCACCTGGCGGGACGACAGATACGCAGTATTTT	CASSPHPPGGTTDTQYF	TRBV7-3	once	-	TRBJ2-3
TGTGCCAGCAGAGCGGAGGGGAGGCGTTTCACAGATACGCAGTATTTT	CASRAEGRRFTDTQYF	TRBV27	-	-	TRBJ2-3
TGTGCTAGTGGTTTGGAAGCCCCCAAGGATACGCAGTATTTT	CASGLEAPKDTQYF	TRBV12-5	-	-	TRBJ2-3
TGTGCTACGGGGCAGGGGAATCGCATTCAGTACTTC	CATGQGNRIQYF	TRBV19	once	-	TRBJ2-4
TGTGCCAGCAAGAGGACTAGCGGGACCGATTCTCTTAGCACAGATACGCAGTATTTT	CASKRTSGTDSLSTDTQYF	TRBV11-3	-	TRBD2	TRBJ2-3
TGCGCCAGCAGTCACCTTATTGGGGGGGATCCCCAGTACTTC	CASSHLIGGDPQYF	TRBV4-1	-	TRBD2	TRBJ2-5
TGTGCCAGTACCCAAACGACAGGGTGGAATTCACCCCTCCACTTT	CASTQTTGWNSPLHF	TRBV19	-	TRBD1	TRBJ1-6
TGTGCCTGGAGCCAAACAGGGGGGAGCCGGGAGCCCCAGCATTTT	CAWSQTGGSREPQHF	TRBV30	-	TRBD1	TRBJ1-5
TGTGCCAGCAGTGTTAGATCCCCCCTAGCATCCGTACACAATGAGCAGTTCTTC	CASSVRSPLASVHNEQFF	TRBV27	-	-	TRBJ2-1
TGTGCCTGGAGTGTAACGGTGGGCCCGAAGTACTTC	CAWSVTVGPKYF	TRBV30	-	-	TRBJ2-4
TGTGCCAGCAGCTTGGCCCTTATTAGCGACTACAATGAGCAGTTCTTC	CASSLALISDYNEQFF	TRBV5-6	-	-	TRBJ2-1
TGTGCCAGCAGCTTCACCGGTGGGGCCAACGTCCTGACTTTC	CASSFTGGANVLTF	TRBV3-1/TRBV3-2	-	-	TRBJ2-6
TGTGCCAGCAGCTTGGGAGGTCGGGAAGAGACCCAGTACTTC	CASSLGGREETQYF	TRBV5-4	-	-	TRBJ2-5
TGTGCCTGGAGTGTACACGGGGGATCCTACAATGAGCAGTTCTTC	CAWSVHGGSYNEQFF	TRBV30	-	-	TRBJ2-1
TGTGCCAGCCCAACGTTTGGGACAGCATACGAAAAACTGTTTTTT	CASPTFGTAYEKLFF	TRBV21-1	medium-sized	-	TRBJ1-4
TGCGCCAGCAGCTTGCAGCCGGGGATCTACCAGCCCCAGCATTTT	CASSLQPGIYQPQHF	TRBV5-1	-	-	TRBJ1-5
TGTGCCAGCAGCCAAGCCGGCTCTGGGGCCAACGTCCTGACTTTC	CASSQAGSGANVLTF	TRBV4-2	-	-	TRBJ2-6
TGTGCCATCAGAATAACGGGGAGTACCTACAATGAGCAGTTCTTC	CAIRITGSTYNEQFF	TRBV10-3	-	-	TRBJ2-1
TGTGCCAGCAGTGAAAGAGTCGGCGGCTCCTATAATTCACCCCTCCACTTT	CASSERVGGSYNSPLHF	TRBV6-1	-	-	TRBJ1-6
TGTGCCAGCAGGGGCGAGTTCACAGATACGCAGTATTTT	CASRGEFTDTQYF	TRBV2	-	-	TRBJ2-3
TGTGCCAGCAGCTTGACAGGGGGCAGTAATTCACCCCTCCACTTT	CASSLTGGSNSPLHF	TRBV7-3	few	TRBD1	TRBJ1-6
TGTGCCAGCAGTGAAAGTATCCAGCGGGCCCAGTTTGGCTCCTACAATGAGCAGTTCTTC	CASSESIQRAQFGSYNEQFF	TRBV6-1	-	-	TRBJ2-1
TGCGCCAGCAGTGAGTCTAAAGGACAGGGGGTCTACGAGCAGTACTTC	CASSESKGQGVYEQYF	TRBV10-1	once	TRBD1	TRBJ2-7
TGTGCCAGCAGTGAGTCTAGCGTGTACAATGAGCAGTTCTTC	CASSESSVYNEQFF	TRBV6-1	once	-	TRBJ2-1
TGTGCCAGCAGCCAAGACGAACAAACTGAAGCTTTCTTT	CASSQDEQTEAFF	TRBV14	-	-	TRBJ1-1
TGCGCCAGCAGCTTGGATGGACATTCGAACACTGAAGCTTTCTTT	CASSLDGHSNTEAFF	TRBV5-1	few	-	TRBJ1-1
TGTGCCAGCAACAGACAGGGGGCGGAAGCGCAGTATTTT	CASNRQGAEAQYF	TRBV2	-	TRBD1	TRBJ2-3
TGTGCCTGGAGTGACCCCCGGGACTGGTTGGGTCAGCCCCAGCATTTT	CAWSDPRDWLGQPQHF	TRBV30	-	-	TRBJ1-5
TGCGCCAGCAGCTTGGTTGGCGGAGGGGTACGTGAGACCCAGTACTTC	CASSLVGGGVRETQYF	TRBV5-1	-	-	TRBJ2-5
TGTGCCAGCAGTTACTCGGGGCAGAATGATAGAGATACGCAGTATTTT	CASSYSGQNDRDTQYF	TRBV6-2/TRBV6-3	-	-	TRBJ2-3
TGTGCCAGCAGCCAAGGGCTATCAGGGTCCCTTTACGAGCAGTACTTC	CASSQGLSGSLYEQYF	TRBV14	-	-	TRBJ2-7
TGTGCCAGCAGGAGAGCGGCTAGCACAGATACGCAGTATTTT	CASRRAASTDTQYF	TRBV7-2	-	-	TRBJ2-3
TGTGCCATCAGTGAGAGGGGTAGCGGGAGCTTGTACGAGCAGTACTTC	CAISERGSGSLYEQYF	TRBV10-3	once	TRBD2	TRBJ2-7
TGTGCCAGCAGCTTAGAGCTAGCGACCTCCTACGAGCAGTACTTC	CASSLELATSYEQYF	TRBV11-2	-	-	TRBJ2-7
TGTGCCAGCAGCCTACCAGCGGGACCAACCCACAATGAGCAGTTCTTC	CASSLPAGPTHNEQFF	TRBV5-4	-	TRBD2	TRBJ2-1
TGTGCCAGCAGCTCGAGGGGGGGCCTCGTTTATGGCTACACCTTC	CASSSRGGLVYGYTF	TRBV13	-	-	TRBJ1-2
TGTGCCAGTAGTATAGGGGGTCGCGGGTCACCCCTCCACTTT	CASSIGGRGSPLHF	TRBV19	-	-	TRBJ1-6
TGTGCCAGCAGCTCCTCCCGACAGGGGGTGAAGTACTTC	CASSSSRQGVKYF	TRBV11-3	-	TRBD1	TRBJ2-7
TGCAGCGTTGAAGATCACAGGAGATACACAGATACGCAGTATTTT	CSVEDHRRYTDTQYF	TRBV29-1	-	-	TRBJ2-3
TGTGCCAGCAGCTGGACAGGGGAAAACTATGGCTACACCTTC	CASSWTGENYGYTF	TRBV7-3	-	TRBD1	TRBJ1-2
TGTGCCAGCAGCCCCGGGGGGGAGGGAGATACGCAGTATTTT	CASSPGGEGDTQYF	TRBV7-8	-	TRBD2	TRBJ2-3
TGTGCCAGCAAGCCGGGCAGGGCGAACACCGGGGAGCTGTTTTTT	CASKPGRANTGELFF	TRBV6-6	-	-	TRBJ2-2
TGTGCCATCAGTGAGTACCTGGGACAGGCTCAAGAGACCCAGTACTTC	CAISEYLGQAQETQYF	TRBV10-3	-	TRBD1	TRBJ2-5
TGTGCCAGCAGCCTGAGGGAGTTGCAGTTCTTC	CASSLRELQFF	TRBV3-1/TRBV3-2	-	-	TRBJ2-1
TGTGCCAGCAGCTTAGATGGGGCGGCCGGCGAGCAGTACTTC	CASSLDGAAGEQYF	TRBV7-9	-	-	TRBJ2-7
TGTGCCAGCAGCCCAGTCGGGGGACCGAGTTCACCCCTCCACTTT	CASSPVGGPSSPLHF	TRBV7-3	-	-	TRBJ1-6
TGTGCCAGCAGCTTCGGGAACACTGAAGCTTTCTTT	CASSFGNTEAFF	TRBV7-2	-	-	TRBJ1-1